These 17 T cell receptor beta chains were all obtained from the same sample, sequenced in a study of blood T cell repertoires in COVID-19. Some clones are missing from TCRdb's copy, which holds only in-frame ones; the method was immunoSEQ multiplex PCR. The table has around 94,000 clones, approximately 86% seen once. Sample: peripheral blood. Receptor source: a man over 45 with active or convalescent COVID-19.

DNA for the CDR3: TGTGCCAGCTACGGACAGGGGAACACTGAAGCTTTCTTT. Translated: CASYGQGNTEAFF. V is TRBV6-5 and J is TRBJ1-1; 8 bases fit TRBD1. J was trimmed by 1 base and V by 8 bases; bases with no gene match: 3. Per germline, CDR1 MNHEY and CDR2 SVGAGI. The CDR3 contains 13 residues.

The V call is TRBV12-5, the J call TRBJ2-2, with D hard to call. The V and J ends lost 6 bases and 3 bases respectively, with 14 bases between them. In germline, CDR1 is LGHNT, CDR2 FRNRAP. The CDR3 is 15 residues long. CDR3 region: CASGLTSVDTGELFF. As DNA, the CDR3 is TGTGCTAGTGGCTTAACATCAGTGGACACCGGGGAGCTGTTTTTT.

The V call is TRBV10-3, the J call TRBJ2-5; 9 positions match TRBD2. The V segment lost 8 bases and the J segment 2 bases; nucleotides outside the gene matches: 3. The CDR3 consists of 13 residues. Germline loops: CDR1 ENHRY, CDR2 SYGVKD. CDR3 loop: CAIASGGQETQYF. CDR3 nucleotide sequence: TGTGCCATCGCCAGCGGGGGGCAAGAGACCCAGTACTTC.

This rearrangement joins TRBV5-1 to TRBJ2-5; 8 bases map to TRBD1. Germline CDR1 reads SGHRS; CDR2 reads YFSETQ. Trimming removed 4 bases from V and 2 bases from J; junction bases left unmatched: 4. There are 14 residues in the CDR3. CDR3 loop: CASSGQGGQETQYF. CDR3 nucleotides: TGCGCCAGCAGCGGACAGGGTGGACAAGAGACCCAGTACTTC.

The chain has TRBV11-2 and TRBJ2-3; 8 bases are a match to TRBD2. The junction had 10 bases not matched to a gene; V was cut back by 11 bases and J by 3 bases. This CDR3 contains 14 residues. Germline V CDR1 and CDR2: SGHAT, FQNNGV. The CDR3 bases are TGTGCCGTGAGACGGGAGGGGATAACAGATACGCAGTATTTT. It translates to CAVRREGITDTQYF.

This clone has a single count. CDR3 in DNA: TGTGCCATCAGTGAGGGGCAGGCCTATGGCTACACCTTC. Its protein product is CAISEGQAYGYTF. This rearrangement joins TRBV10-3 to TRBJ1-2, with D hard to call. The CDR3 is made up of 13 amino acids. V gave up 2 bases and J gave up 4 bases, with 8 bases separating them. Germline-derived CDR1 and CDR2 are ENHRY and SYGVKD.

V gene TRBV12-3 or TRBV12-4 combines with J gene TRBJ1-3, with D uncertain. The CDR3 spans 12 residues. V was shortened by 4 bases and J by 3 bases, with 4 bases between the two germline ends. The CDR3, as DNA: TGTGCCAGCAGTTCAGATGGAAACACCATATATTTT. This gives the protein CASSSDGNTIYF.

This CDR3 is CASSSGYAQETQYF. CDR3 DNA sequence: TGTGCCAGCAGTTCAGGGTATGCGCAAGAGACCCAGTACTTC. This chain uses TRBV7-2 with TRBJ2-5, with D maybe TRBD1 (5 bases). The V gene lost 6 bases and the J gene lost 2 bases, with 13 bases spanning the gap. The CDR3 has 14 amino acids. In germline, CDR1 is SGHTA, CDR2 FQGNSA.

The chain has TRBV11-3 and TRBJ2-3; 10 bases match TRBD2. The CDR3 consists of 15 residues. Germline values: CDR1 SGHNT, CDR2 YENEEA. V was clipped by 5 bases and J by 1 base; unmatched bases: 3. The CDR3 coding sequence is TGTGCCAGCAGCCCAGCGGGGGGGGGCACAGATACGCAGTATTTT. This translates into CASSPAGGGTDTQYF. The full variable domain, completed using reference TRBV11-3 and TRBJ2-3, is EAGVVQSPRYKIIEKKQPVAFWCNPISGHNTLYWYLQNLGQGPELLIRYENEEAVDDSQLPKDRFSAERLKGVDSTLKIQPAELGDSAVYLCASSPAGGGTDTQYFGPGTRLTVL.

V is TRBV24-1 and J is TRBJ2-7, with 9 positions matching TRBD1. V shed 9 bases, J shed 3 bases, and the junction held 2 bases outside the gene matches. Germline CDR1 and CDR2: KGHDR and SFDVKD. The CDR3 consists of 12 residues. The CDR3 loop reads CATQDRGYEQYF. CDR3 DNA sequence: TGTGCCACCCAGGACAGGGGCTACGAGCAGTACTTC.

This clone was seen a handful of times. This chain joins TRBV7-2 and TRBJ2-5; tentatively, D is TRBD2 (6 bases). Germline assignment: CDR1 SGHTA and CDR2 FQGNSA. The CDR3 consists of 14 residues. V lost 2 bases and J 5 bases, leaving 12 bases between the germline ends. CDR3 residues: CASSLSGGRETQYF. For the CDR3, the DNA is TGTGCCAGCAGCTTATCTGGGGGGAGGGAGACCCAGTACTTC.

This clone was counted between two and nine times. J is TRBJ1-6 and V is TRBV19; D is unclear. The CDR3 spans 17 residues. The V end was cut by 5 bases, the J end by 7 bases, with 21 bases between. The germline CDR1 and CDR2 sequences are LNHDA and SQIVND (reference sequence). The CDR3: CASSPESQSGGNSPLHF. In DNA, the CDR3 is TGTGCCAGTAGTCCAGAGTCCCAGTCAGGAGGGAATTCACCCCTCCACTTT.

The chain combines TRBV7-9 with TRBJ2-3; D remains unclear. CDR1 and CDR2 from the germline V gene are SEHNR and FQNEAQ (reference sequence). Trimming left V 1 base short and J 0 bases short, with 11 bases between. The CDR3 has 16 residues. CDR3 nucleotide sequence: TGTGCCAGCAGCTTAGGTGGGCAATCTAGCACAGATACGCAGTATTTT. Protein product: CASSLGGQSSTDTQYF.

V gene TRBV12-3 or TRBV12-4 combines with J gene TRBJ1-4, with 9 bases aligning to TRBD1. Germline trimming cut 6 bases from V and 10 bases from J; bases unmatched to any gene: 6. The CDR3 is made up of 13 amino acids. Written as DNA, the CDR3 is TGTGCCAGCAGGGGCAGACAGGGGGGAAAACTGTTTTTT. This codes for CASRGRQGGKLFF.

The chain couples TRBV18 to TRBJ2-7; D is perhaps TRBD1 (5 bases). Germline V lookup: CDR1 KGHSH, CDR2 LQKENI. The V end was cut by 6 bases, the J end by 3 bases, with 12 bases between. CDR3 length equals 13 residues. This chain's CDR3 is CASSPTGIYEQYV. The CDR3 DNA reads TGTGCCAGCTCCCCAACAGGTATCTACGAGCAGTACGTC.

Only a few counts were recorded for this clone. The CDR3 protein is CAIRSEGSYNSPLHF. The CDR3 DNA sequence: TGTGCCATCAGATCGGAGGGATCCTATAATTCACCCCTCCACTTT. J is TRBJ1-6 and V is TRBV10-3; D is unresolved. The CDR3 loop spans 15 amino acids. The V end lost 6 bases, the J end lost 1 base, and 10 bases lay between the germline ends. Germline CDR1 ENHRY, CDR2 SYGVKD.

This chain links TRBV5-5 with TRBJ1-2, with 7 positions matching TRBD1. Trimming removed 2 bases from V and 3 bases from J; junction bases left unmatched: 1. The CDR3 consists of 13 residues. The germline CDR1 and CDR2 sequences are SGHKS and YYEKEE (reference sequence). CDR3 residues: CASSFTGDYGYTF. CDR3 nucleotides: TGTGCCAGCAGCTTCACAGGGGACTATGGCTACACCTTC. The variable domain in full, completed from reference TRBV5-5 and TRBJ1-2, reads DAGVTQSPTHLIKTRGQQVTLRCSPISGHKSVSWYQQVLGQGPQFIFQYYEKEERGRGNFPDRFSARQFPNYSSELNVNALLLGDSALYLCASSFTGDYGYTFGSGTRLTVV.